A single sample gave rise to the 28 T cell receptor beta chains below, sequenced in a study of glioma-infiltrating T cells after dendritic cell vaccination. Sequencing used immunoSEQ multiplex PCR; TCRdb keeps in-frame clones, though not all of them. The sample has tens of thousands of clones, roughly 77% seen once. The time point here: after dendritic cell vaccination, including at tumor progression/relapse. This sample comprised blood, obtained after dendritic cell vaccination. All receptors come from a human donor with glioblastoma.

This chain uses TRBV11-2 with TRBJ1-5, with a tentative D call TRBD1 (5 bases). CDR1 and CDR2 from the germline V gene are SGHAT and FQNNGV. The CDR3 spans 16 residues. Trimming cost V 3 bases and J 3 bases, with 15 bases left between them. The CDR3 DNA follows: TGTGCCAGCAGCTTGGGGGTCGGGGGTCCCAATCAGCCCCAGCATTTT. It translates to CASSLGVGGPNQPQHF.

The CDR3 DNA follows: TGTGCCATCAGTTTAGGGACAGGGAGCACTGAAGCTTTCTTT. Amino acid sequence: CAISLGTGSTEAFF. The chain employs TRBV10-3 and TRBJ1-1; 9 bases line up with TRBD1. The V gene end was trimmed by 5 bases and the J gene end by 4 bases; junction bases not matched to a gene: 5. The CDR3 has 14 amino acids. Germline V CDR1 and CDR2: ENHRY, SYGVKD.

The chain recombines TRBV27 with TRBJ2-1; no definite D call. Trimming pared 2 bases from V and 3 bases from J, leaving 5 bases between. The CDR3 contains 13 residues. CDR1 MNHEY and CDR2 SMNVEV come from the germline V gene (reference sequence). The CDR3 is CASSLRVYNEQFF. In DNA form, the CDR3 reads TGTGCCAGCAGTTTACGAGTCTACAATGAGCAGTTCTTC.

Here the CDR3 reads CASSLYGLAGGLPGELFF. CDR3 DNA sequence: TGCGCCAGCAGTCTGTATGGACTAGCGGGAGGGCTACCCGGGGAGCTGTTTTTT. The J gene is TRBJ2-2, the V gene TRBV5-1, with 15 bases aligning to TRBD2. From germline, CDR1 is SGHRS and CDR2 YFSETQ. The CDR3 is made up of 18 amino acids. After removal of 5 bases from V and 6 bases from J, the junction contained 11 bases not matched to a gene.

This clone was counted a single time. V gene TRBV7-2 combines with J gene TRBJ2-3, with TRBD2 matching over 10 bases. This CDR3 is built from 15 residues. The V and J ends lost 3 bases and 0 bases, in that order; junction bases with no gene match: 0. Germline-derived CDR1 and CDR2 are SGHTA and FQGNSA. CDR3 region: CASSFSGGSTDTQYF. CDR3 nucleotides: TGTGCCAGCAGCTTTAGCGGGGGGAGCACAGATACGCAGTATTTT.

CDR3 amino acids: CATSRDPPETQYF. As DNA, the CDR3 is TGTGCCACCAGCAGAGACCCCCCGGAGACCCAGTACTTC. The rearrangement joins TRBV15 to TRBJ2-5; no reliable D call. Per germline, CDR1 LNHNV and CDR2 YYDKDF (reference sequence). This CDR3 contains 13 residues. The V end lost 0 bases, the J end lost 5 bases, and 7 bases lay between the germline ends. Filled out from reference TRBV15 and TRBJ2-5, the complete variable domain reads DAMVIQNPRYQVTQFGKPVTLSCSQTLNHNVMYWYQQKSSQAPKLLFHYYDKDFNNEADTPDNFQSRRPNTSFCFLDIRSPGLGDTAMYLCATSRDPPETQYFGPGTRLLVL.

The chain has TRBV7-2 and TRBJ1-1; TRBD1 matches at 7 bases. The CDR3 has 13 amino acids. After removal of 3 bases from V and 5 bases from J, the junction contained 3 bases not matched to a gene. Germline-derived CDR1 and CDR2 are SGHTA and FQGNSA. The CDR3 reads CASSFTGETEAFF. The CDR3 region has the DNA TGTGCCAGCAGCTTTACAGGGGAAACTGAAGCTTTCTTT.

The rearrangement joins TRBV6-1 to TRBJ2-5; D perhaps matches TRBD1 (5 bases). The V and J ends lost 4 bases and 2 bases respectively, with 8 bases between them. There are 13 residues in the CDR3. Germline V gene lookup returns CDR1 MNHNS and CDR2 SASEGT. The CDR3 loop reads CASSGTPQETQYF. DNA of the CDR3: TGTGCCAGCAGTGGGACACCTCAAGAGACCCAGTACTTC.

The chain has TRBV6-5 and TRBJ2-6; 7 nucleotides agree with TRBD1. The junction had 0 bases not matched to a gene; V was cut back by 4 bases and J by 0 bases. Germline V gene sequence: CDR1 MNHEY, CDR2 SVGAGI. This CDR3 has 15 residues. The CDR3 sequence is CASSWDSSGANVLTF. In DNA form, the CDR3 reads TGTGCCAGCAGTTGGGACAGCTCTGGGGCCAACGTCCTGACTTTC.

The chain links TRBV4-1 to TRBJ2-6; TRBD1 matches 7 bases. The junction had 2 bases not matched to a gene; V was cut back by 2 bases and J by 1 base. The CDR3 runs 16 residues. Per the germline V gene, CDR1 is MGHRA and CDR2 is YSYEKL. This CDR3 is CASSQPGGSGANVLTF. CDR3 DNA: TGCGCCAGCAGCCAACCAGGGGGATCTGGGGCCAACGTCCTGACTTTC.

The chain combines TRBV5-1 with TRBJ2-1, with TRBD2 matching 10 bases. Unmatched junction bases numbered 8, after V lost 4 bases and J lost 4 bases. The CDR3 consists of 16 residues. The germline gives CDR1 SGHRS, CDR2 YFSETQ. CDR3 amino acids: CASSLQLAGKYNEQFF. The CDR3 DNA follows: TGCGCCAGCAGCCTGCAACTAGCGGGGAAATACAATGAGCAGTTCTTC.

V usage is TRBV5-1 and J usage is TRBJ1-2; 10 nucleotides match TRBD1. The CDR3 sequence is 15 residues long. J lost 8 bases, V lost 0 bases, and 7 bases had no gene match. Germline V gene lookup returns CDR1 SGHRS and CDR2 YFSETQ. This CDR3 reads CASSLDGQGVGGYTF. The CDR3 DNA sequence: TGCGCCAGCAGCTTGGACGGACAGGGGGTTGGAGGCTACACCTTC.

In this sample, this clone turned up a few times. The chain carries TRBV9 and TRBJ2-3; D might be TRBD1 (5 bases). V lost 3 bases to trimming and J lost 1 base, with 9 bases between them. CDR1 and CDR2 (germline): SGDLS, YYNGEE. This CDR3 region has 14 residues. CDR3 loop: CASSGVGGTDTQYF. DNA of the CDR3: TGTGCCAGCAGCGGGGTAGGGGGCACAGATACGCAGTATTTT.

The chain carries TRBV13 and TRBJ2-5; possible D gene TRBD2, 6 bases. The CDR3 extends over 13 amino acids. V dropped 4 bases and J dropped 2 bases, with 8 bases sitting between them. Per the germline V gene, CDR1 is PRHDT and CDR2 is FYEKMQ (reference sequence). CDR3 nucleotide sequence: TGTGCCAGCAGCTGGGGGGAGCAAGAGACCCAGTACTTC. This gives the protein CASSWGEQETQYF.

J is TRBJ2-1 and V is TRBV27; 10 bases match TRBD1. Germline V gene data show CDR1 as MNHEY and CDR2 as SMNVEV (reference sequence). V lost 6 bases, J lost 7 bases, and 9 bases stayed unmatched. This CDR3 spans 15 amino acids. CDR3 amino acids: CASSRSGQGVNEQFF. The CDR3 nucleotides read TGTGCCAGCAGCCGGTCCGGACAGGGGGTGAATGAGCAGTTCTTC.

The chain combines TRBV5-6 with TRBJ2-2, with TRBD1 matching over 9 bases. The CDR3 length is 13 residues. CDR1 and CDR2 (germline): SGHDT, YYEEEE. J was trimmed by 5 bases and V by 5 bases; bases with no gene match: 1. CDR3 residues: CASRDRGTGELFF. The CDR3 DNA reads TGTGCCAGCAGGGACAGGGGTACCGGGGAGCTGTTTTTT.

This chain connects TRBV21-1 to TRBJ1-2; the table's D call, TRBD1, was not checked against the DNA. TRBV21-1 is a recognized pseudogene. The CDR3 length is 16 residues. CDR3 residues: CASRTQGDRVRYGYTF. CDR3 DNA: TGTGCCAGCCGTACTCAGGGGGACAGGGTTCGATATGGCTACACCTTC.

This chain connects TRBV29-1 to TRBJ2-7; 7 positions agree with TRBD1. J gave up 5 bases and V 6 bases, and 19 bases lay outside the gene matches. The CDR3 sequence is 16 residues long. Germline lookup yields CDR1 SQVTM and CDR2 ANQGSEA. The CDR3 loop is CSVNALWPGGKHEQYF. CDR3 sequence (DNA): TGCAGCGTGAACGCCCTTTGGCCAGGGGGTAAACACGAGCAGTACTTC.

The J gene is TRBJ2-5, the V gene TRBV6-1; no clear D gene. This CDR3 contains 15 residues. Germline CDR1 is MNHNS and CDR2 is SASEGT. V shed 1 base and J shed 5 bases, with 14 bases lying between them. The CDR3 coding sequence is TGTGCCAGCAGTGAAGGGGTGACAAGTCTTGAGACCCAGTACTTC. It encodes CASSEGVTSLETQYF.

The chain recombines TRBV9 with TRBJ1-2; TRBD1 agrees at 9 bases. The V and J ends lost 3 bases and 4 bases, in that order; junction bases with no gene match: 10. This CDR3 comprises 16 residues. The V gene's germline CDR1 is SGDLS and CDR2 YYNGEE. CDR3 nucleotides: TGTGCCAGCAGCGCTAACACAGGGGGCGAGTTCTATGGCTACACCTTC. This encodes CASSANTGGEFYGYTF.

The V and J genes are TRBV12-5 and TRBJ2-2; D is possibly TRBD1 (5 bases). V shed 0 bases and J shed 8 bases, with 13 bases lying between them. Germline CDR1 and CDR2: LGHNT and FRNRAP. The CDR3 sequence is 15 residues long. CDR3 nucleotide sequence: TGTGCTAGTGGTTTGGTCATCCAGGGTAGGGGGGAGCTGTTTTTT. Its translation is CASGLVIQGRGELFF.

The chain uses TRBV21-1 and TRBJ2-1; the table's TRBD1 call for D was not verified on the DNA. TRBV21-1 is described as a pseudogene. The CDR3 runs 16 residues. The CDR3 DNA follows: TGTGCCAGCAGCCCAACGGACAGGGGGATAGACGATGAGCAGTTCTTC. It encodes CASSPTDRGIDDEQFF.

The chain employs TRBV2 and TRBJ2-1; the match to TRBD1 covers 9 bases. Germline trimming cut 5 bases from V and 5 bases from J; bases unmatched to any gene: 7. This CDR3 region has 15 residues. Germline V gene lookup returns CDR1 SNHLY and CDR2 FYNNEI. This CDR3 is CASSKDRGGNNEQFF. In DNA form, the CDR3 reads TGTGCCAGCAGTAAGGACAGGGGAGGGAACAATGAGCAGTTCTTC.

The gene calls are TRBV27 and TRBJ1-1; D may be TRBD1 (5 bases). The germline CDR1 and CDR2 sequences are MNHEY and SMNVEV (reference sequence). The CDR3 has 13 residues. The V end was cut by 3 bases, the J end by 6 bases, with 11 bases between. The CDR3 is CASSFWGAAEAFF. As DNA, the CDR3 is TGTGCCAGCAGTTTCTGGGGCGCGGCTGAAGCTTTCTTT.

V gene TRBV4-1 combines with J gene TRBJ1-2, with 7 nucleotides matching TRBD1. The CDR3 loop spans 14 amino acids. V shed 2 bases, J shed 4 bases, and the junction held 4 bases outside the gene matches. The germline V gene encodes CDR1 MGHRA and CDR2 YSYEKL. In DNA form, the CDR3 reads TGCGCCAGCAGCCAACCGGGACAGACCTATGGCTACACCTTC. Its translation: CASSQPGQTYGYTF.

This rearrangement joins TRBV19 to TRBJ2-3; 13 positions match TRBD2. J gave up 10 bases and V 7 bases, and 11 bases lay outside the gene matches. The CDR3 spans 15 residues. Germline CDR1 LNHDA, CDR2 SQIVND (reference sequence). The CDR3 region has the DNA TGTGCCAGTACCCCCGGACTAGCGGGGGCCCCTCCGCAGTATTTT. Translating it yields CASTPGLAGAPPQYF. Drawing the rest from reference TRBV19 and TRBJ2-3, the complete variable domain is DGGITQSPKYLFRKEGQNVTLSCEQNLNHDAMYWYRQDPGQGLRLIYYSQIVNDFQKGDIAEGYSVSREKKESFPLTVTSAQKNPTAFYLCASTPGLAGAPPQYFGPGTRLTVL.

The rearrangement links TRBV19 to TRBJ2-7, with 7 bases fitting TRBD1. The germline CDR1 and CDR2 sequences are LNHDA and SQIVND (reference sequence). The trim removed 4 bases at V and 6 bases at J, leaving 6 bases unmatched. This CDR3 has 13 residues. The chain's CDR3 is CASSRQGSGEQYF. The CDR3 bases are TGTGCCAGTAGTAGACAGGGATCGGGCGAGCAGTACTTC.

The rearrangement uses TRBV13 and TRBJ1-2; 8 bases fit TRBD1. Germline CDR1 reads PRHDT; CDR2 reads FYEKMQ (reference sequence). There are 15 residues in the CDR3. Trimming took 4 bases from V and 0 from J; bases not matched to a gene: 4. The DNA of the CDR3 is TGTGCCAGCAGCTCTCGGGACAGGACTAACTATGGCTACACCTTC. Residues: CASSSRDRTNYGYTF.